This T cell receptor (beta chain) was identified in a study of shared clonotypes between healthy human individuals. The study's findings and limits: Non-shared clonotypes had lower generation probabilities than clonotypes shared by all four sorted-subset donors.

The table lists this clone with a count of one. The antigen remains undetermined. Only in-frame clones appear in the TCRdb table, and some are missing; sequencing was by immunoSEQ multiplex PCR. The profile shows approximately 2,300,000 clones, less than 95% of them singletons. CDR3 length equals 14 residues. The junction had 4 bases not matched to a gene; V was cut back by 0 bases and J by 6 bases. In germline, CDR1 is KGHSH, CDR2 LQKENI. J is TRBJ2-7 and V is TRBV18; 8 nucleotides match TRBD2. What was sequenced was naive CD4+ T cells from PBMCs. The subset is: CD45RA+ positively selected. This receptor was taken from a young man in good health. Some clones in this sample may be carry-over from other donors' samples. DNA of the CDR3: TGTGCCAGCTCACCACCAACCGGGGGGGGCGAGCAGTACTTC. Translation gives CASSPPTGGGEQYF.